This TCR beta chain was obtained from a study of OX40 agonist ivuxolimab in advanced cancers. Broader study findings: Antigen specificity of clonally expanded peripheral T cells was not established.

The assay was immunoSEQ multiplex PCR, and TCRdb's table has in-frame clones only and misses some. The table includes about 96,000 clones, roughly 88% detected once. Notes on this clone: Its specificity is not known.

V was trimmed by 0 bases and J by 7 bases, leaving 16 bases between them. The CDR3 runs 16 residues. CDR1 ENHRY and CDR2 SYGVKD come from the germline V gene. The rearrangement joins TRBV10-3 to TRBJ2-1; D possibly uses TRBD1 or TRBD2 (5 bases each). This receptor was taken from an adult with an advanced solid tumor such as melanoma, head and neck, liver or kidney cancer. Sequencing was performed on CD4+ or CD8+ T cells sorted from blood, taken in a trial of the OX40 agonist ivuxolimab. The CDR3 region has the DNA TGTGCCATCAGTGAGTCAAGCGGAAACAGGATTAATGAGCAGTTCTTC. It yields the protein CAISESSGNRINEQFF.